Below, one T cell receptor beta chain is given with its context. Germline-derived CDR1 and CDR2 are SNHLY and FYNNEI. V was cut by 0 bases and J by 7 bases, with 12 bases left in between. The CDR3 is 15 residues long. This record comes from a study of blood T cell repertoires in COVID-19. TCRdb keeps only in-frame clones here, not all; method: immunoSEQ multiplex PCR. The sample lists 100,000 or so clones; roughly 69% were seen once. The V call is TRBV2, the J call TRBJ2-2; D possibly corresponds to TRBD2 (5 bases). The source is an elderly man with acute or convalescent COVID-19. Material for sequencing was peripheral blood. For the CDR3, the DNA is TGTGCCAGCAGTGAAGCGGGCGGGTTCGTCGGGGAGCTGTTTTTT. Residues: CASSEAGGFVGELFF. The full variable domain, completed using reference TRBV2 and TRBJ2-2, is EPEVTQTPSHQVTQMGQEVILRCVPISNHLYFYWYRQILGQKVEFLVSFYNNEISEKSEIFDDQFSVERPDGSNFTLKIRSTKLEDSAMYFCASSEAGGFVGELFFGEGSRLTVL.